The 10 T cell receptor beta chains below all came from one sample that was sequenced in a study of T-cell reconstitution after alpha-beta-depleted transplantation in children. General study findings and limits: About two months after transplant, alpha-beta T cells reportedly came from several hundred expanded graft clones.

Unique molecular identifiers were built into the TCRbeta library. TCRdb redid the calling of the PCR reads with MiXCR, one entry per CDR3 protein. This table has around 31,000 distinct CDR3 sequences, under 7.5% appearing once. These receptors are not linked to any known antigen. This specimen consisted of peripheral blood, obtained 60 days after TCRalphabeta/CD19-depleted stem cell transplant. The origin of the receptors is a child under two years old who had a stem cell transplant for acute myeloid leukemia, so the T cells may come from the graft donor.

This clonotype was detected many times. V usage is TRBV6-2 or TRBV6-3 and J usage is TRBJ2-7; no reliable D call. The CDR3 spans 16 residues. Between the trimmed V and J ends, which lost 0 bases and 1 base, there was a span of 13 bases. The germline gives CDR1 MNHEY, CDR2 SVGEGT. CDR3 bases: TGTGCCAGCAGTTACTCGAAACAGAGATATTCCTACGAGCAGTACTTC. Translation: CASSYSKQRYSYEQYF.

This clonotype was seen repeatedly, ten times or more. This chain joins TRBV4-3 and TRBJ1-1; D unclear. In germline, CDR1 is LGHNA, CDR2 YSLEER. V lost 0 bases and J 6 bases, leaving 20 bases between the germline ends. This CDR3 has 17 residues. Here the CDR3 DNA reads TGCGCCAGCAGCCAAGAAGTATTCCGCGGGTGGGGAGCTGAAGCTTTCTTT. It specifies CASSQEVFRGWGAEAFF.

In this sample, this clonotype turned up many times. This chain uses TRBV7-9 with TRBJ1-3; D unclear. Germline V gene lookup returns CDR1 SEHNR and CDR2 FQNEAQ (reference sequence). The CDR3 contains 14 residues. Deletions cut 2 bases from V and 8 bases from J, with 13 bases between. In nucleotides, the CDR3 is TGTGCCAGCAGCTTAAGTTCGGAGGTTCACACCATATATTTT. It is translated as CASSLSSEVHTIYF. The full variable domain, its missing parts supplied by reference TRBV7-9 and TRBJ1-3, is DTGVSQNPRHKITKRGQNVTFRCDPISEHNRLYWYRQTLGQGPEFLTYFQNEAQLEKSRLLSDRFSAERPKGSFSTLEIQRTEQGDSAMYLCASSLSSEVHTIYFGEGSWLTVV.

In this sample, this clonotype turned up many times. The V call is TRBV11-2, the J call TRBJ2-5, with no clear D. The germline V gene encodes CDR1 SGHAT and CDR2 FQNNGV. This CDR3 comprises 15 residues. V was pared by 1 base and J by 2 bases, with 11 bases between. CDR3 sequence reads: CASSLAGQTQETQYF. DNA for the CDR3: TGTGCCAGCAGCTTAGCTGGCCAAACGCAAGAGACCCAGTACTTC.

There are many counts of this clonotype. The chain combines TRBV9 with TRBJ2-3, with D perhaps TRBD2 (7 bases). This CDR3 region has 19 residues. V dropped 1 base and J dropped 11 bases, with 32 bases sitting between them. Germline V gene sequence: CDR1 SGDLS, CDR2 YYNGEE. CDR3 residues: CASSVFGGGPARKTVRQYF. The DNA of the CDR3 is TGTGCCAGCAGCGTATTTGGGGGGGGGCCAGCGAGAAAGACTGTCCGGCAGTATTTT. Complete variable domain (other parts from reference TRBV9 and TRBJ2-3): DSGVTQTPKHLITATGQRVTLRCSPRSGDLSVYWYQQSLDQGLQFLIQYYNGEERAKGNILERFSAQQFPDLHSELNLSSLELGDSALYFCASSVFGGGPARKTVRQYFGPGTRLTVL.

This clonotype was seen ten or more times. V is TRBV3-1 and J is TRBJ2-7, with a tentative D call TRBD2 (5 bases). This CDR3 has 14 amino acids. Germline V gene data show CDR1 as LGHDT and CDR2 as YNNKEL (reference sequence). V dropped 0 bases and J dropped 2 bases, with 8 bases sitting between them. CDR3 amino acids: CASSQDDYAYEQYF. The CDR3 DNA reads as TGTGCCAGCAGCCAAGATGACTATGCCTACGAGCAGTACTTC.

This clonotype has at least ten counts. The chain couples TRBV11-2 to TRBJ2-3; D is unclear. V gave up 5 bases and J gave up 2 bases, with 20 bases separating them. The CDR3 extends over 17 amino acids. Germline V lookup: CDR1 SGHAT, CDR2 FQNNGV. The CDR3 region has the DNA TGTGCCAGCAGCACCCTCCCCGGGCCTCTGGACACAGATACGCAGTATTTT. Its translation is CASSTLPGPLDTDTQYF.

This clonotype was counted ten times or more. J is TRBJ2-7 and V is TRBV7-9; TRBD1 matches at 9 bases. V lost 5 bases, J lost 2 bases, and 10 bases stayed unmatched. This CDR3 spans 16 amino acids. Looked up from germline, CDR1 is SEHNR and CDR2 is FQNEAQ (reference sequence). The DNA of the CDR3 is TGTGCCAGCAGCCGGGGACAGGGAAGTGGGGCCTACGAGCAGTACTTC. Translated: CASSRGQGSGAYEQYF. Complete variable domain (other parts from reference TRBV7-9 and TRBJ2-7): DTGVSQNPRHKITKRGQNVTFRCDPISEHNRLYWYRQTLGQGPEFLTYFQNEAQLEKSRLLSDRFSAERPKGSFSTLEIQRTEQGDSAMYLCASSRGQGSGAYEQYFGPGTRLTVT.

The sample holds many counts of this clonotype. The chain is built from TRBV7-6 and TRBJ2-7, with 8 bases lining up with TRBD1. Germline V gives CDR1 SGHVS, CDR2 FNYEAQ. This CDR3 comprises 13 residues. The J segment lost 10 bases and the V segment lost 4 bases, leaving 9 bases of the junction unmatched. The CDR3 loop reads CASSYPGQGLQYF. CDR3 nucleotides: TGTGCCAGCAGCTACCCAGGACAGGGCCTACAGTACTTC.

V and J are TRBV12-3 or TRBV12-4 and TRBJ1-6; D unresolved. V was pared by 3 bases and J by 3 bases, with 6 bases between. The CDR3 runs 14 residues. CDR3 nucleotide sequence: TGTGCCAGCAGTTTTACACTCTATAATTCACCCCTCCACTTT. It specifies CASSFTLYNSPLHF.